The TCR beta chain described here comes from a study of cytomegalovirus exposure and HLA in healthy donors. Turning to the study itself: The approximately 120 validation repertoires used the same platform as the roughly 610 first-cohort repertoires, a later analysis reported. Findings and caveats of the study: Cytomegalovirus-associated status was assigned to approximately 160 TCR beta chains.

As to this clone: What it binds is unknown.

Clones were read by immunoSEQ multiplex PCR, and TCRdb kept only the in-frame ones, dropping some. The sample has some 140,000 clones, more than 70% seen once. The CDR3 extends over 15 amino acids. Germline assignment: CDR1 SGHNT and CDR2 YYREEE (reference sequence). The V gene end was trimmed by 0 bases and the J gene end by 4 bases; junction bases not matched to a gene: 3. Sequencing was done on a sample of PBMCs. The gene calls are TRBV5-4 and TRBJ2-7; 11 nucleotides align to TRBD2. This clonotype originated in a human donor in good health. The CDR3 here is CASSLGLAGRYEQYF. In DNA, the CDR3 is TGTGCCAGCAGCTTGGGACTAGCGGGAAGATACGAGCAGTACTTC. The full variable domain, in which reference TRBV5-4 and TRBJ2-7 provide the parts outside the CDR3, is ETGVTQSPTHLIKTRGQQVTLRCSSQSGHNTVSWYQQALGQGPQFIFQYYREEENGRGNFPPRFSGLQFPNYSSELNVNALELDDSALYLCASSLGLAGRYEQYFGPGTRLTVT.